Each of the 15 T cell receptor beta chains below was sequenced from the same sample in a study of siplizumab effects on memory and regulatory T cells. Here immunoSEQ multiplex PCR was the method, and the copy in TCRdb shows in-frame clones only, minus some. The data contain about 100,000 clones, about 91% of them seen just once; the ten biggest clones take up 0.13% to 0.15%. The sequencing sample was made of CD4+ T cells sorted from blood. Receptor source: a human donor in good health.

The chain recombines TRBV19 with TRBJ1-2; D not certain. Germline V gives CDR1 LNHDA, CDR2 SQIVND (reference sequence). V gave up 5 bases and J gave up 8 bases, with 12 bases separating them. The CDR3 has 12 amino acids. Here the CDR3 reads CASSPRLGGYTF. As DNA, the CDR3 is TGTGCCAGTAGTCCCCGCCTGGGGGGCTACACCTTC.

The gene calls are TRBV12-5 and TRBJ1-1, with D uncertain. Germline CDR1 is LGHNT and CDR2 is FRNRAP. V dropped 1 base and J dropped 2 bases, with 8 bases sitting between them. CDR3 length equals 14 residues. For the CDR3, the DNA is TGTGCTAGTGGTTTGGGAACGGTAAACACTGAAGCTTTCTTT. This translates into CASGLGTVNTEAFF.

The rearrangement links TRBV6-1 to TRBJ1-1, with 7 bases identical to TRBD1. This CDR3 spans 13 amino acids. The germline gives CDR1 MNHNS, CDR2 SASEGT. Trimming at V came to 9 bases and at J to 0 bases, leaving 4 bases not matched to a gene. This CDR3 reads CASRQGLNTEAFF. For the CDR3, the DNA is TGTGCCAGTAGACAGGGATTGAACACTGAAGCTTTCTTT.

This clone was seen only a few times. The V and J genes are TRBV4-2 and TRBJ1-4, with D uncertain. The CDR3 totals 15 residues. The V end was cut by 0 bases, the J end by 3 bases, with 8 bases between. CDR1 and CDR2 from the germline V gene are LGHNA and YNFKEQ. CDR3 loop: CASSQDRAANEKLFF. CDR3 bases: TGTGCCAGCAGCCAAGATCGGGCGGCTAATGAAAAACTGTTTTTT.

The chain uses TRBV4-1 and TRBJ2-5; D is unclear. This CDR3 is built from 13 residues. Trimming cost V 1 base and J 5 bases, with 8 bases left between them. Germline loops: CDR1 MGHRA, CDR2 YSYEKL. The CDR3 DNA sequence: TGCGCCAGCAGCCAAGTGTCGGTTGAGACCCAGTACTTC. Protein: CASSQVSVETQYF.

The chain joins TRBV7-9 to TRBJ2-5; D unclear. There are 10 residues in the CDR3. V lost 5 bases and J lost 4, with 2 bases in between. The germline V gene encodes CDR1 SEHNR and CDR2 FQNEAQ (reference sequence). CDR3: CASSRETQYF. The CDR3 region has the DNA TGTGCCAGCAGCCGAGAGACCCAGTACTTC.

V and J are TRBV15 and TRBJ1-5, with a possible D match to TRBD1 (5 bases). The CDR3 has 14 amino acids. V dropped 3 bases and J dropped 4 bases, with 10 bases sitting between them. The germline V gene has CDR1 LNHNV and CDR2 YYDKDF (reference sequence). The CDR3 nucleotides are TGTGCCACCAGCAGGGCAGGGAATAATCAGCCCCAGCATTTT. Its protein product is CATSRAGNNQPQHF.

This chain connects TRBV18 to TRBJ2-2; 7 bases are shared with TRBD1. Germline CDR1 and CDR2: KGHSH and LQKENI. The CDR3 sequence is 16 residues long. V dropped 0 bases and J dropped 5; count of bases not matched to a gene: 6. CDR3 bases: TGTGCCAGCTCACCACCGGGGACAGCATGGACCGGGGAGCTGTTTTTT. This encodes CASSPPGTAWTGELFF. The variable domain in full, completed from reference TRBV18 and TRBJ2-2, reads NAGVMQNPRHLVRRRGQEARLRCSPMKGHSHVYWYRQLPEEGLKFMVYLQKENIIDESGMPKERFSAEFPKEGPSILRIQQVVRGDSAAYFCASSPPGTAWTGELFFGEGSRLTVL.

This sequence joins TRBV14 and TRBJ1-1, with D perhaps matching TRBD1 (5 bases). This CDR3 contains 12 residues. Deletions cut 1 base from V and 5 bases from J, with 5 bases between. Germline lookup yields CDR1 SGHDN and CDR2 FVKESK. This CDR3 is CASSQGGTEAFF. The CDR3 DNA reads TGTGCCAGCAGCCAAGGGGGGACTGAAGCTTTCTTT.

The gene calls are TRBV9 and TRBJ2-7, with a possible D match to TRBD2 (5 bases). The CDR3 is 16 residues long. Trimming removed 0 bases from V and 4 bases from J, with 17 bases in between. The germline gives CDR1 SGDLS, CDR2 YYNGEE. Here the CDR3 DNA reads TGTGCCAGCAGCGTAGCGGGGAATCCATCTCAATACGAGCAGTACTTC. Translated, it gives CASSVAGNPSQYEQYF.

The chain joins TRBV7-2 to TRBJ2-5, with TRBD2 identical over 8 bases. V was clipped by 4 bases and J by 2 bases; unmatched bases: 3. This CDR3 region has 14 residues. The germline V gene encodes CDR1 SGHTA and CDR2 FQGNSA. CDR3 nucleotide sequence: TGTGCCAGCAGCTCCCCTAGCGGGCAAGAGACCCAGTACTTC. Translated, it gives CASSSPSGQETQYF.

V gene TRBV7-6 combines with J gene TRBJ2-5; no definite D call. V was trimmed by 6 bases and J by 6 bases, leaving 17 bases between them. This CDR3 contains 14 residues. CDR1 is SGHVS, CDR2 FNYEAQ, per germline. The CDR3 loop reads CASSILPDYQTQYF. In DNA form, the CDR3 reads TGTGCCAGCAGTATCTTGCCCGATTACCAGACCCAGTACTTC.

The CDR3 DNA follows: TGTGCCAGCAGCTTGCAGCTTATCGGGGTCACAGATACGCAGTATTTT. It specifies CASSLQLIGVTDTQYF. The chain links TRBV7-6 to TRBJ2-3; a possible D gene is TRBD2 (5 bases). Germline assignment: CDR1 SGHVS and CDR2 FNYEAQ. With 3 bases removed from V and 2 bases from J, the gap between germline ends came to 15 bases. The CDR3 covers 16 residues.

This clone was picked up one time. V gene TRBV28 combines with J gene TRBJ2-5, with D unclear. The germline CDR1 and CDR2 sequences are MDHEN and SYDVKM. V lost 1 base and J 5 bases, leaving 8 bases between the germline ends. The CDR3 covers 13 residues. The CDR3 loop reads CASSLSGVETQYF. The CDR3 nucleotides read TGTGCCAGCAGTTTATCAGGTGTCGAGACCCAGTACTTC. The variable domain in full, completed from reference TRBV28 and TRBJ2-5, reads DVKVTQSSRYLVKRTGEKVFLECVQDMDHENMFWYRQDPGLGLRLIYFSYDVKMKEKGDIPEGYSVSREKKERFSLILESASTNQTSMYLCASSLSGVETQYFGPGTRLLVL.

The count of this clone is one. The gene calls are TRBV10-2 and TRBJ2-3; 9 positions match TRBD2. The CDR3 loop spans 18 amino acids. The germline V gene encodes CDR1 WSHSY and CDR2 SAAADI. The V gene end was trimmed by 0 bases and the J gene end by 0 bases; junction bases not matched to a gene: 7. CDR3 protein: CASSESGGGASSTDTQYF. CDR3 coding DNA: TGCGCCAGCAGTGAGTCGGGCGGGGGGGCGTCTAGCACAGATACGCAGTATTTT.